This is a list of T cell receptor beta chains from one sample in a study of T cells after posttransplantation cyclophosphamide. TCRdb's table, derived via immunoSEQ multiplex PCR, lists solely in-frame clones and lacks some. The sample was found to contain 40,000 to 55,000 clones, and every one recurs. Sequencing input: PBMCs. The receptors come from a man aged 40-55 years in good health, CMV-negative, and a related stem cell transplant donor. Each CDR3 is given with its conserved first and last residue. A D gene is named only where the DNA matches it firmly. The size field reads once, few, many or a size class.

TRBD2	TRBV7-2	many	TRBJ2-5	TGTGCCAGCAGCTCGGGACTAGCGGGAGAGACCCAGTACTTC	CASSSGLAGETQYF
-	TRBV7-2	many	TRBJ2-2	TGTGCCAGCAGCTTAGAGCGTACGGCCGGGGAGCTGTTTTTT	CASSLERTAGELFF
-	TRBV27	many	TRBJ2-7	TGTGCCAGCAGTTCAGTCCCTAGCTCCTACGAGCAGTACTTC	CASSSVPSSYEQYF
-	TRBV19	many	TRBJ2-1	TGTGCCAGTAGTATGAACAGCGGACCTAACAATGAGCAGTTCTTC	CASSMNSGPNNEQFF
-	TRBV28	many	TRBJ2-7	TGTGCCAGCAGTTTCCCTGGCGGTACCTACGAGCAGTACTTC	CASSFPGGTYEQYF
TRBD2	TRBV6-5	few	TRBJ2-7	TGTGCCAGCAGTTCAGGACTAGTATACGAGCAGTACTTC	CASSSGLVYEQYF
TRBD1	TRBV6-1	many	TRBJ1-4	TGTGCCACCTCGGGACAGGGGTCGAGTGAAAAACTGTTTTTT	CATSGQGSSEKLFF
TRBD1	TRBV7-9	many	TRBJ1-5	TGTGCCAGCAGCTACACAGGGGGTGTTCAGCCCCAGCATTTT	CASSYTGGVQPQHF
-	TRBV30	many	TRBJ1-2	TGTGCCTGGACACGGCCAAGGGAGGGTGGCTACACCTTC	CAWTRPREGGYTF
-	TRBV4-3	many	TRBJ2-7	TGCGCCAGCAGCCAAGATTTTGCAGGGGCCTACGAGCAGTACTTC	CASSQDFAGAYEQYF
TRBD1	TRBV11-3	many	TRBJ1-1	TGTGCCAGCAGCTTGATGACAGGGTGGAACACTGAAGCTTTCTTT	CASSLMTGWNTEAFF
-	TRBV9	many	TRBJ1-2	TGTGCCAGCAGCGCCACAGGGAACTTGGGATATGGCTACACCTTC	CASSATGNLGYGYTF
-	TRBV19	many	TRBJ2-7	TGTGCCAGTAGGCGTTCCGGGAGCTACGAGCAGTACTTC	CASRRSGSYEQYF
-	TRBV19	many	TRBJ1-5	TGTGCCAGTAGTATGCCTCAGAATCAGCCCCAGCATTTT	CASSMPQNQPQHF
-	TRBV2	many	TRBJ2-5	TGTGCCAGCAGTGTAGCGAAAAGCGGAGAGACCCAGTACTTC	CASSVAKSGETQYF
-	TRBV5-4	many	TRBJ2-1	TGTGCCAGCAGCTCACCCCCCCAGGAGCAGTTCTTC	CASSSPPQEQFF
TRBD1	TRBV14	many	TRBJ2-1	TGTGCCAGCAGCCAAGATTCTCAGGGGGTTGCGGCGAGGAAGCAGTTCTTC	CASSQDSQGVAARKQFF
-	TRBV19	many	TRBJ1-5	TGTGCCAGTAGCATCGGGGGGCTCGGTCAGCCCCAGCATTTT	CASSIGGLGQPQHF
TRBD2	TRBV27	many	TRBJ2-1	TGTGCCAGCAGTTTTAGTGTAGCGGGAAATGAGCAGTTCTTC	CASSFSVAGNEQFF
TRBD1	TRBV5-1	many	TRBJ1-5	TGCGCCAGCAGCTTGGACAGGGGTGACAATCAGCCCCAGCATTTT	CASSLDRGDNQPQHF
TRBD1	TRBV5-1	many	TRBJ1-2	TGCGCCAGCAGCCCGACAGGGTATGGCTACACCTTC	CASSPTGYGYTF
-	TRBV6-4	many	TRBJ2-1	TGTGCCAGCAGTGACTCCTTTTACATCTACAATGAGCAGTTCTTC	CASSDSFYIYNEQFF
TRBD2	TRBV2	many	TRBJ2-2	TGTGCCAGCAGCCTAGCGGGAGGGAGGACCGGGGAGCTGTTTTTT	CASSLAGGRTGELFF